These T cell receptor beta chains were read from a single sample in a study of radiation and T cells in renal cell carcinoma. Assay used: immunoSEQ multiplex PCR; TCRdb lists only in-frame clones, some missing. The sample records some 97,000 clones, roughly 84% being singletons. The sequenced sample was blood, obtained from a patient whose treatment included radiotherapy and nephrectomy. The receptors derive from a man in his sixties with renal cell carcinoma. Both conserved end residues are part of each CDR3. Each record gives: D gene, J gene, V gene, clone size, CDR3 DNA, CDR3 protein. The D gene is left open where the match is weak. A clone size is listed for some rows: how often the clone was seen (once, few, many), or a class if it is expanded.

TRBD2	TRBJ2-2	TRBV11-2	NA	TGTGCCAGCAGCCTCGGGACTAGCGGTGGTGGGCTGTTTTTT	CASSLGTSGGGLFF
NA	TRBJ2-3	TRBV10-3	once	TGTGCCATCAGTGAAGACACCAACACAGATACGCAGTATTTT	CAISEDTNTDTQYF
TRBD2	TRBJ2-3	TRBV5-1	NA	TGCGCCAGCAAGGGACTAGCGGGATGGGGAGATACGCAGTATTTT	CASKGLAGWGDTQYF
NA	TRBJ2-2	TRBV19	few	TGTGCCAGTAGTCCTACGGACGGAAACACCGGGGAGCTGTTTTTT	CASSPTDGNTGELFF
NA	TRBJ2-2	TRBV6-1	NA	TGTGCCAGCAGTGATTCCGGGACCGAAGCCGGGGAGCTGTTTTTT	CASSDSGTEAGELFF
NA	TRBJ2-1	TRBV9	NA	TGTGCCAGCAGCGTAGAGGTAAGATCCGAGCAGTTCTTC	CASSVEVRSEQFF
TRBD2	TRBJ2-3	TRBV6-1	NA	TGTGCCAGCAGTGAACGTGAGCGGGAGACCGATACGCAGTATTTT	CASSERERETDTQYF
TRBD2	TRBJ2-1	TRBV7-9	NA	TGTGCCAGCAGCTCCAGCGGGAGAGGAATAGATGAGCAGTTCTTC	CASSSSGRGIDEQFF
NA	TRBJ2-7	TRBV20-1	once	TGCAGTCTCGACACCTCCTACGAGCAGTACTTC	CSLDTSYEQYF
NA	TRBJ1-2	TRBV5-1	NA	TGCGCCAGCAGCTTGGACCCAGGGGTGGGCTATGGCTACACCTTC	CASSLDPGVGYGYTF
NA	TRBJ2-7	TRBV4-3	NA	TGCGCCAGCAGCCAAGATATAGGGGGGCGGATTGACGAGCAGTACTTC	CASSQDIGGRIDEQYF
TRBD1	TRBJ2-2	TRBV2	NA	TGTGCCAGCAGTTACAGGGGGCATAACACCGGGGAGCTGTTTTTT	CASSYRGHNTGELFF
TRBD2	TRBJ2-2	TRBV4-1	NA	TGCGCCAGCAGCCAATGGGCTAGCGGGAGGGCCAGGACCGGGGAGCTGTTTTTT	CASSQWASGRARTGELFF
TRBD2	TRBJ2-1	TRBV7-2	NA	TGTGCCAGCGGCGGGAGCTCCTACAATGAGCAGTTCTTC	CASGGSSYNEQFF
TRBD1	TRBJ2-1	TRBV18	NA	TGTGCCAGCTCCCGGGACAGGCGTTTCGGTGAGCAGTTCTTC	CASSRDRRFGEQFF